The 7 T cell receptor beta chains below all came from one sample that was sequenced in a study of blood T cells in healthy people across ages. For the second PCR, which ran for roughly 7 to 11 cycles, a sample-barcoded 5' primer and a J-beta primer mix were used. One entry per CDR3 protein, called by TCRdb with MiXCR from the 5' RACE reads. This table holds about a million distinct CDR3 sequences, around 48% found once. Sequences were obtained from blood. The receptor source for this set is a young man in good health.

The gene calls are TRBV4-1 and TRBJ2-7; possible D gene TRBD2, 7 bases. The germline CDR1 and CDR2 sequences are MGHRA and YSYEKL. V dropped 0 bases and J dropped 7 bases, with 19 bases sitting between them. This CDR3 region has 16 residues. This CDR3 reads CASSQDRGGLLREQYF. The CDR3 bases are TGCGCCAGCAGCCAAGATCGAGGGGGACTACTCCGAGAGCAGTACTTC.

The gene calls are TRBV6-5 and TRBJ1-1, with D perhaps matching TRBD1 (6 bases). Germline V gene lookup returns CDR1 MNHEY and CDR2 SVGAGI. The CDR3 length is 15 residues. Trimming shortened V by 2 bases and J by 0 bases, and 10 bases separated the two germline ends. In DNA form, the CDR3 reads TGTGCCAGCAGTTACGCGGGACATCTGAACACTGAAGCTTTCTTT. It codes for CASSYAGHLNTEAFF.

This clonotype occurred a few times. V and J are TRBV20-1 and TRBJ1-1; 7 bases agree with TRBD1. In germline, CDR1 is DFQATT, CDR2 SNEGSKA (reference sequence). The CDR3 has 15 amino acids. In nucleotides, the CDR3 is TGCAGAACGACAGGGAAGGGGTTTGCGGACACTGAAGCTTTCTTT. It specifies CRTTGKGFADTEAFF.

The J gene is TRBJ1-4, the V gene TRBV12-3 or TRBV12-4; weak D call: TRBD1 (6 bases). V shed 6 bases and J shed 7 bases, with 15 bases lying between them. CDR3 length: 14 residues. The chain's CDR3 is CASRLQGSGEKLFF. In DNA form, the CDR3 reads TGTGCCAGCAGACTACAGGGATCGGGTGAAAAACTGTTTTTT.

The rearrangement links TRBV27 to TRBJ2-3, with D possibly being TRBD2 (6 bases). Germline V CDR1 and CDR2: MNHEY, SMNVEV (reference sequence). CDR3 size: 17 residues. V lost 0 bases, J lost 0 bases, and 13 bases lay in between. The CDR3 DNA reads as TGTGCCAGCAGTTTATCGGCTGGCGGGGCTAGCACAGATACGCAGTATTTT. Its protein product is CASSLSAGGASTDTQYF.

This clonotype was detected only once. This chain links TRBV20-1 with TRBJ2-3; 8 nucleotides match TRBD1. The CDR3 runs to 15 residues. The germline V gene encodes CDR1 DFQATT and CDR2 SNEGSKA (reference sequence). With 5 bases clipped from V and 2 bases from J, the junction kept 9 bases outside the gene matches. This chain's CDR3 is CSALRRTGFTDTQYF. The CDR3 DNA follows: TGCAGTGCTCTTCGCCGGACAGGGTTCACAGATACGCAGTATTTT.

The genes are TRBV20-1 and TRBJ2-5, with D tentatively TRBD2 (6 bases). V dropped 6 bases and J dropped 3 bases, with 11 bases sitting between them. Per the germline V gene, CDR1 is DFQATT and CDR2 is SNEGSKA (reference sequence). The CDR3 extends over 12 amino acids. The CDR3 region is CSALRREETQYF. In nucleotides, the CDR3 is TGCAGTGCCCTTAGGAGGGAAGAGACCCAGTACTTC.